This T cell receptor beta chain stems from a study of human T cells and chemical hapten exposure. This clonotype has only a few counts. The time point: patch test 2, 6 weeks after DPC sensitization. Indicated treatment: therapeutic diphenylcyclopropenone sensitization with weekly scalp DPC. Trimming stripped 1 base from V and 2 bases from J, with 8 bases between. Germline CDR1 LGHDT, CDR2 YNNKEL (reference sequence). This CDR3 spans 14 amino acids. Per the original methods: Between 23,224 and 690,600 TCRs appeared in each sample, and the median stood at about 93,000. TCRdb ran MiXCR on the RACE reads and lists one entry per CDR3 protein. These V and J calls rely on TCRdb rather than the paper's analysis. The profile shows about 82,000 distinct CDR3 sequences, about 6.6% of them singletons.

V and J are TRBV3-1 and TRBJ2-5; tentative D call: TRBD2 (6 bases). This clonotype was obtained from a woman aged 25 to 45 with alopecia areata. Some clones in this sample may be carry-over from other donors' samples. Here the sequenced sample was whole blood, taken in connection with sensitization to the hapten diphenylcyclopropenone (DPC). The chain's CDR3 is CASSQAAGQETQYF. As DNA, the CDR3 is TGTGCCAGCAGCCAAGCTGCGGGGCAAGAGACCCAGTACTTC.